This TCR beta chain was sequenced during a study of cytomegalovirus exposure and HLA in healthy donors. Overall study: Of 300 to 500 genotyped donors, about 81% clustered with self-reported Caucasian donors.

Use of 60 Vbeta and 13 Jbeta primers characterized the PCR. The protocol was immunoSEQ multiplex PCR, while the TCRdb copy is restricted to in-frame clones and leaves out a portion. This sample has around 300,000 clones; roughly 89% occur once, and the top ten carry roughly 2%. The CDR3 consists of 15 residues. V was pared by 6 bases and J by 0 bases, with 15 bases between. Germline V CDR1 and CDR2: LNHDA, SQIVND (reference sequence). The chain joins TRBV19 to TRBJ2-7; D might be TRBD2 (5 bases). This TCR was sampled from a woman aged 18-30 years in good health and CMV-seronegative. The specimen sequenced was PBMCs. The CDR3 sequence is CASSPTRTASYEQYF. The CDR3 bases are TGTGCCAGTAGCCCGACCCGGACTGCCTCCTACGAGCAGTACTTC.